This record concerns one TCR beta chain sequence. Clones were read by immunoSEQ multiplex PCR, and TCRdb kept only the in-frame ones, dropping some. The table lists tens of thousands of clones, approximately 90% of them singletons. This sample is part of a study of OX40 agonist ivuxolimab in advanced cancers. Looking at the study overall: Ivuxolimab, an antibody that agonizes OX40 (CD134), was administered to the patients.

CDR3 size: 16 residues. J gave up 9 bases and V 1 base, and 14 bases lay outside the gene matches. CDR1 and CDR2 from the germline V gene are SGHTA and FQGNSA. This receptor was obtained from an adult with an advanced solid tumor such as melanoma, head and neck, liver or kidney cancer. V gene TRBV7-2 combines with J gene TRBJ2-7; 8 bases align to TRBD1. The sequences come from CD4+ or CD8+ T cells sorted from blood, collected in a trial of the OX40 agonist ivuxolimab. CDR3 protein: CASSLVAGQALDGQYF. CDR3 DNA: TGTGCCAGCAGCTTAGTTGCGGGACAGGCCTTGGACGGGCAGTACTTC.